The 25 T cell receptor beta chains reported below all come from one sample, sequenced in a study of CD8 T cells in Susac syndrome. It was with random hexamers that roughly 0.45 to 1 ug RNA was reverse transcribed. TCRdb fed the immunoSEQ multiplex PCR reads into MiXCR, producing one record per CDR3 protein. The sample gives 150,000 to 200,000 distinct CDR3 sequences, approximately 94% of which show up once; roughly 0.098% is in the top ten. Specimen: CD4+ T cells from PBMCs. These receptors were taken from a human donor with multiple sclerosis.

The CDR3 region has the DNA TGTGCCAGCAGTTTCGGACAGGGGGCGACAGATACGCAGTATTTT. This codes for CASSFGQGATDTQYF. The chain has TRBV7-9 and TRBJ2-3; 11 nucleotides match TRBD1. The trim removed 6 bases at V and 3 bases at J, leaving 5 bases unmatched. Germline values: CDR1 SEHNR, CDR2 FQNEAQ (reference sequence). The CDR3 runs 15 residues.

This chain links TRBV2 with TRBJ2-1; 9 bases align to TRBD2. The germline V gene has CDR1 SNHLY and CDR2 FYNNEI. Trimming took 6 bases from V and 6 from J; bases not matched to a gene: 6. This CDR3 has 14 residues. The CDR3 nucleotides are TGTGCCAGCAGGCTGGGACTAGCTCTCAATGAGCAGTTCTTC. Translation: CASRLGLALNEQFF.

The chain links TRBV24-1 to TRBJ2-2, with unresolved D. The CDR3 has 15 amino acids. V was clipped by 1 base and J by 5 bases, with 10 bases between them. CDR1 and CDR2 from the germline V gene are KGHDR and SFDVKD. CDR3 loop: CATSDFTQRTGELFF. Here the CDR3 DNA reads TGTGCCACCAGTGATTTTACCCAGAGGACCGGGGAGCTGTTTTTT.

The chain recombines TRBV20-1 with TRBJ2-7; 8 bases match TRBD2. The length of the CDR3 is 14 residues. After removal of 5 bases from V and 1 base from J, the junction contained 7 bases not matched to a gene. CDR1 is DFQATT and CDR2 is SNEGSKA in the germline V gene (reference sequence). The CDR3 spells CSAPTSESSYEQYF. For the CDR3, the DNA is TGCAGTGCTCCGACTAGCGAATCGTCCTACGAGCAGTACTTC.

CDR3 protein: CSADWGLSNQPQHF. CDR3 bases: TGCAGCGCTGACTGGGGGCTTAGCAATCAGCCCCAGCATTTT. This chain uses TRBV29-1 with TRBJ1-5, with D possibly TRBD1 on 6 matching bases. CDR1 SQVTM and CDR2 ANQGSEA come from the germline V gene. V lost 7 bases and J lost 0, with 13 bases in between. The CDR3 is 14 amino acids.

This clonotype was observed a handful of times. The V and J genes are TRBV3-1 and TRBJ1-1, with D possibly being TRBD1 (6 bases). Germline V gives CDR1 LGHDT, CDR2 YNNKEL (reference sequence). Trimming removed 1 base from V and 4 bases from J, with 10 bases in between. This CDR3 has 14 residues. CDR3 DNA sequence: TGTGCCAGCAGCCAAGTATTAGGGGGCACTGAAGCTTTCTTT. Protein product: CASSQVLGGTEAFF.

The CDR3 DNA is TGTGCCTGGAGTCCCGGGCAGTTCACAGATACGCAGTATTTT. It is translated as CAWSPGQFTDTQYF. The rearrangement links TRBV30 to TRBJ2-3; unclear D gene. CDR1 is GTSNPN and CDR2 is SVGIG in the germline V gene (reference sequence). This CDR3 region has 14 residues. V was shortened by 2 bases and J by 2 bases, with 11 bases between the two germline ends. Complete variable domain (other parts from reference TRBV30 and TRBJ2-3): SQTIHQWPATLVQPVGSPLSLECTVEGTSNPNLYWYRQAAGRGLQLLFYSVGIGQISSEVPQNLSASRPQDRQFILSSKKLLLSDSGFYLCAWSPGQFTDTQYFGPGTRLTVL.

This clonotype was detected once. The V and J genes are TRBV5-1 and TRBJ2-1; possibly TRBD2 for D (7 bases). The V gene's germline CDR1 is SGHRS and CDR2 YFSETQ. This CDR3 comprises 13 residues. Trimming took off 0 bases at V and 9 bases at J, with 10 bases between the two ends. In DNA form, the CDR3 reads TGCGCCAGCAGCTTGGGGGGGGGCGTTGAGCAGTTCTTC. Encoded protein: CASSLGGGVEQFF.

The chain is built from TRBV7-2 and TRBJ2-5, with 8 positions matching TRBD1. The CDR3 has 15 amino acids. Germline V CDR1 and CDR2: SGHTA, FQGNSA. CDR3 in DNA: TGTGCTTTAGAGGGGGCAGGGGGCATCCAAGAGACCCAGTACTTC. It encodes CALEGAGGIQETQYF.

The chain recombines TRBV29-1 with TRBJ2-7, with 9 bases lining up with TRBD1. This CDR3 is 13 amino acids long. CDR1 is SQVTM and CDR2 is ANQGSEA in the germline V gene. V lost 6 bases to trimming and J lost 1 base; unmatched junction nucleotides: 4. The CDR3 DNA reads TGCAGCGTAACCGGGACAGGGTCCTACGAGCAGTACTTC. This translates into CSVTGTGSYEQYF.

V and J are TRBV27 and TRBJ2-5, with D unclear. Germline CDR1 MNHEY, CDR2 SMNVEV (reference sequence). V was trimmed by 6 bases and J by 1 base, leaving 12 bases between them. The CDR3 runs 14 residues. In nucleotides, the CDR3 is TGTGCCAGCAGCCGCAGTGACCGCCAAGAGACCCAGTACTTC. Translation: CASSRSDRQETQYF.

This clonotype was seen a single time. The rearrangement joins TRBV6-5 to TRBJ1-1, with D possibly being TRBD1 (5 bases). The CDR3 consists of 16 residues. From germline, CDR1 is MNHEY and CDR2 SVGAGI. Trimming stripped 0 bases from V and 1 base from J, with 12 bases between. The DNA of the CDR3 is TGTGCCAGCAGTTACTCGACCGGACACAGGAACACTGAAGCTTTCTTT. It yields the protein CASSYSTGHRNTEAFF.

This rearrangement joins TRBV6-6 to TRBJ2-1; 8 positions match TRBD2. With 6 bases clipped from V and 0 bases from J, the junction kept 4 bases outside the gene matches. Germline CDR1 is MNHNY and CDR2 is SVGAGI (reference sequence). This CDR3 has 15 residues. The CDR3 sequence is CASSQRGSSYNEQFF. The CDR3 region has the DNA TGTGCCAGCAGCCAGCGGGGGTCCTCCTACAATGAGCAGTTCTTC.

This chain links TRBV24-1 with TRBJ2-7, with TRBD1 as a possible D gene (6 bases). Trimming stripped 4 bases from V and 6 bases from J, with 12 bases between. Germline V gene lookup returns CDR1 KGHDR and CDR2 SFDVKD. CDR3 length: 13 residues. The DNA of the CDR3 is TGTGCCACCAGTGACCAAGACAGGTCCGAGCAGTACTTC. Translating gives CATSDQDRSEQYF.

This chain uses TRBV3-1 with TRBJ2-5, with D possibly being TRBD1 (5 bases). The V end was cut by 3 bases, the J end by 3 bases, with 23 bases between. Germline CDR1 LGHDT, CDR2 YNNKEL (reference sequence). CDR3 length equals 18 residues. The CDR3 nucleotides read TGTGCCAGCAGCCATCTCATCAGGGCAGGGCATGGGGAAGAGACCCAGTACTTC. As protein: CASSHLIRAGHGEETQYF.

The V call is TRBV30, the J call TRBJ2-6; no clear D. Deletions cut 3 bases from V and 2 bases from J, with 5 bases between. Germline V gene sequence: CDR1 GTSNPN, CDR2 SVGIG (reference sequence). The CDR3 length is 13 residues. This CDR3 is CAWRVTGANVLTF. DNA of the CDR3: TGTGCCTGGAGGGTGACTGGGGCCAACGTCCTGACTTTC.

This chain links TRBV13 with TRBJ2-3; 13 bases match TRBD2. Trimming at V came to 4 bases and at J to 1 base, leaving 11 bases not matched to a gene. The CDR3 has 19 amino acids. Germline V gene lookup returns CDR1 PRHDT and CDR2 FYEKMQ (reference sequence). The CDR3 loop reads CASSWPGLAGSGGTDTQYF. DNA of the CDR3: TGTGCCAGCAGCTGGCCGGGACTAGCGGGATCTGGGGGCACAGATACGCAGTATTTT.

The CDR3 DNA follows: TGTGCCAGCAGTTTAATTTCCCGTGGCTACACCTTC. Translating gives CASSLISRGYTF. The chain employs TRBV12-3 or TRBV12-4 and TRBJ1-2, with unresolved D. The CDR3 contains 12 residues. V was cut by 2 bases and J by 7 bases, with 8 bases left in between.

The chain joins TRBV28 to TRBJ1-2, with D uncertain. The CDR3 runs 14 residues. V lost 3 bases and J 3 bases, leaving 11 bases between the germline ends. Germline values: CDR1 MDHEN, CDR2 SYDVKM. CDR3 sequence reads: CASSFSQVYYGYTF. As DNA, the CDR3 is TGTGCCAGCAGTTTTTCGCAGGTCTACTATGGCTACACCTTC.

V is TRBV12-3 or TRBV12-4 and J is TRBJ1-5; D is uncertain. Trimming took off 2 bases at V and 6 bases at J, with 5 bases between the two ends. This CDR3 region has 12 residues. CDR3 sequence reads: CASSLTSQPQHF. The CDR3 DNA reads TGTGCCAGCAGTTTAACGAGTCAGCCCCAGCATTTT.

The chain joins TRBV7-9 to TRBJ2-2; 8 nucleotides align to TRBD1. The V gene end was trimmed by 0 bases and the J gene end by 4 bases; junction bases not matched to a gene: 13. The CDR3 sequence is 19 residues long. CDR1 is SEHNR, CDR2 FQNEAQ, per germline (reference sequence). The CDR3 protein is CASSLARLRTGLTTGELFF. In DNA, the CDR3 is TGTGCCAGCAGCTTAGCGCGCTTGAGGACAGGGTTGACCACCGGGGAGCTGTTTTTT.

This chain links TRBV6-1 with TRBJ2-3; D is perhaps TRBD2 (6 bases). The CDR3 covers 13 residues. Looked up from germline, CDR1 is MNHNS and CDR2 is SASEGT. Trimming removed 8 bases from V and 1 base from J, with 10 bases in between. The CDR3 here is CASETGGTDTQYF. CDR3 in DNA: TGTGCCAGCGAGACGGGAGGCACAGATACGCAGTATTTT.

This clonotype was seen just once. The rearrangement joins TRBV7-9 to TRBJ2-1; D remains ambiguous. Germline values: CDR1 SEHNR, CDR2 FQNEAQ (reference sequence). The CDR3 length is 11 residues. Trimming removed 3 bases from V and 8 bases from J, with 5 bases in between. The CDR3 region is CASSLEDEQFF. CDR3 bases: TGTGCCAGCAGCTTGGAAGATGAGCAGTTCTTC.

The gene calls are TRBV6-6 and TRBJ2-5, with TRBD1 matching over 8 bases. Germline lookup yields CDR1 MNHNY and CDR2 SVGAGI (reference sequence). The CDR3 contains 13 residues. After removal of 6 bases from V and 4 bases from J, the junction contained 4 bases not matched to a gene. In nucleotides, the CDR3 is TGTGCCAGCAGGTTACAGGGGGTAGAGACCCAGTACTTC. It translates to CASRLQGVETQYF.

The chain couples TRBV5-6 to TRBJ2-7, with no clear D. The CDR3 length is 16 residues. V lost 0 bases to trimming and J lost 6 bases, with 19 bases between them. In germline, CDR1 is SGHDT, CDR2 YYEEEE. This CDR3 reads CASSLAGRFAIPEQYF. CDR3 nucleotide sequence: TGTGCCAGCAGCTTGGCAGGACGGTTCGCAATCCCCGAGCAGTACTTC.